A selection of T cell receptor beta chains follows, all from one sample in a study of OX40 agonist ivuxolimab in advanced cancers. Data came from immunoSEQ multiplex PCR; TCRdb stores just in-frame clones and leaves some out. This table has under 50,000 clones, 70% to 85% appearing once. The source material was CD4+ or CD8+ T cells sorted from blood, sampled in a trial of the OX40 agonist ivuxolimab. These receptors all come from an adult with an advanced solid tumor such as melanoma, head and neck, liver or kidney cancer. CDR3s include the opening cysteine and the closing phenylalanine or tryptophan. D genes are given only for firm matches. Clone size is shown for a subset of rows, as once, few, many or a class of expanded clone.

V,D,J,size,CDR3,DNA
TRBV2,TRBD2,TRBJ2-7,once,CASSPRRAGTSGLVNYEQYF,TGTGCCAGCAGTCCCAGACGCGCCGGGACTAGCGGGTTGGTAAACTACGAGCAGTACTTC
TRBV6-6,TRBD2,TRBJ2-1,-,CASSYPLAGGHNEQFF,TGTGCCAGCAGTTATCCTCTAGCGGGAGGGCACAATGAGCAGTTCTTC
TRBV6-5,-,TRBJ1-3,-,CASSYSFGGGNTIYF,TGTGCCAGCAGTTACTCATTTGGGGGCGGAAACACCATATATTTT
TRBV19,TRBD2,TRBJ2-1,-,CASSLKGDRPGLANNEQFF,TGTGCCAGTAGTCTGAAGGGCGACAGACCGGGACTAGCCAACAATGAGCAGTTCTTC
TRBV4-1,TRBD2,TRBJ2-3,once,CASSQDELAGVLTKDTQYF,TGCGCCAGCAGCCAAGACGAACTAGCGGGAGTGCTCACCAAGGATACGCAGTATTTT
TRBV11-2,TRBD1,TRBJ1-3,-,CASSSGQTLLSGNTIYF,TGTGCCAGCAGCTCGGGACAGACACTACTCTCTGGAAACACCATATATTTT
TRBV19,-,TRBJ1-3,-,CASSIGAPSGNTIYF,TGTGCCAGTAGTATTGGGGCTCCCTCTGGAAACACCATATATTTT
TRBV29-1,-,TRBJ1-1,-,CSVEESTEAFF,TGCAGCGTTGAGGAGAGCACTGAAGCTTTCTTT
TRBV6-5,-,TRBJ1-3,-,CASSYSGTSNTIYF,TGTGCCAGCAGTTACTCGGGGACATCTAACACCATATATTTT
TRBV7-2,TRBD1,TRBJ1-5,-,CASSSDRGGRPQHF,TGTGCCAGCAGCTCAGACAGGGGGGGGAGGCCCCAGCATTTT
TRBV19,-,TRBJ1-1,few,CASSGFAHGTEAFF,TGTGCCAGTAGTGGTTTTGCCCACGGCACTGAAGCTTTCTTT
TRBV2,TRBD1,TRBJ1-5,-,CASSEGQVGNQPQHF,TGTGCCAGCAGTGAGGGACAGGTAGGGAATCAGCCCCAGCATTTT
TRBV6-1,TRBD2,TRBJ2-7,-,CASGDGLAGVYEQYF,TGTGCCAGCGGTGATGGACTAGCGGGAGTGTACGAGCAGTACTTC
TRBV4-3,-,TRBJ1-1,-,CASSQGSVTEAFF,TGCGCCAGCAGCCAAGGGAGCGTTACTGAAGCTTTCTTT
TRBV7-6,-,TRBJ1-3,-,CASSLGVRNSGNTIYF,TGTGCCAGCAGCTTAGGGGTCAGAAACTCTGGAAACACCATATATTTT
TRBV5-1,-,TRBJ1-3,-,CASSLVYGQTGNTIYF,TGCGCCAGCAGCTTGGTGTATGGACAGACTGGAAACACCATATATTTT
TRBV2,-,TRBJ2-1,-,CASSLGQQFF,TGTGCCAGCAGTCTAGGTCAGCAGTTCTTC
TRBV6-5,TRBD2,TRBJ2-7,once,CAGAGDRGFGEQYF,TGTGCCGGCGCGGGGGATAGGGGTTTTGGCGAGCAGTACTTC
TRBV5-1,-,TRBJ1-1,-,CASSLETNLNTEAFF,TGCGCCAGCAGCTTGGAAACCAACTTGAACACTGAAGCTTTCTTT
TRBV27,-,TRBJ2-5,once,CASSPIQGSQETQYF,TGTGCCAGCAGTCCCATACAGGGATCCCAAGAGACCCAGTACTTC
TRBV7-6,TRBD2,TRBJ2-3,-,CASSFGGAGSTDTQYF,TGTGCCAGCAGCTTTGGTGGAGCGGGGAGCACAGATACGCAGTATTTT
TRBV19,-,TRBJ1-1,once,CASSIGGSEAFF,TGTGCCAGTAGTATAGGGGGTTCCGAAGCTTTCTTT
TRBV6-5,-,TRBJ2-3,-,CASSYSPNGDTQYF,TGTGCCAGCAGTTACTCACCTAACGGGGATACGCAGTATTTT